This paragraph reports one T cell receptor (beta chain). Given a much more abundant clone one base away, this may be a read error. The record originates from a study of regulatory T cells in long-lasting Graves disease. Indicated time point: newly diagnosed GD, antithyroid drugs for less than 3 months. Construction of the TCR library relied on RNA isolated from PBMCs. With iRepertoire HTBI primers and Arm-PCR of CDR3 regions, TCR beta libraries were built. TCRdb recomputed calls from the multiplex PCR reads with MiXCR, one row per CDR3 protein. The repertoire includes about 530,000 distinct CDR3 sequences, 15% to 20% of them detected once, and roughly 25% sits in the top ten. This sample was also put to use in a study of T cells in Graves' hyperthyroidism and ophthalmopathy.

Here the sequenced sample was peripheral blood mononuclear cells (PBMCs), taken at new diagnosis, from a patient treated with antithyroid drugs. The receptor's source is a woman aged 35-65 years with Graves disease.

The CDR3 region has the DNA TGTGCCAGCAGCTCCTACAAAAGCTCCTACGAGCAGTTCTTC. This translates into CASSSYKSSYEQFF. The J gene is TRBJ2-1, the V gene TRBV7-6, with D uncertain. V lost 4 bases, J lost 10 bases, and 17 bases lay in between. Germline CDR1 is SGHVS and CDR2 is FNYEAQ. This CDR3 comprises 14 residues.